These 25 T cell receptor beta chains originate from one sample sequenced in a study of blood T cell repertoires in COVID-19. Sequenced by immunoSEQ multiplex PCR; TCRdb stores in-frame clones only, minus some. The sample has over 200,000 clones, 84% seen once. The specimen was peripheral blood. These receptors were obtained from a man aged 50-59 years with active or convalescent COVID-19.

The chain links TRBV7-2 to TRBJ2-4; 9 bases are a match to TRBD1. The CDR3 is 13 residues long. Germline CDR1 reads SGHTA; CDR2 reads FQGNSA. Trimming cost V 5 bases and J 10 bases; bases outside gene matches: 6. CDR3 loop: CASSPGQGLIQYF. CDR3 nucleotide sequence: TGTGCCAGCAGCCCGGGACAGGGTCTGATTCAGTACTTC. Looking up the rest from reference TRBV7-2 and TRBJ2-4 gives the full variable domain: GAGVSQSPSNKVTEKGKDVELRCDPISGHTALYWYRQSLGQGLEFLIYFQGNSAPDKSGLPSDRFSAERTGGSVSTLTIQRTQQEDSAVYLCASSPGQGLIQYFGAGTRLSVL.

This rearrangement joins TRBV5-5 to TRBJ1-6; 8 bases are shared with TRBD1. CDR1 is SGHKS and CDR2 is YYEKEE in the germline V gene (reference sequence). The CDR3 runs 15 residues. V was pared by 3 bases and J by 5 bases, with 4 bases of the junction left unmatched. The CDR3 loop reads CASSSGQGNNSPLHF. The CDR3 coding sequence is TGTGCCAGCAGCTCCGGACAGGGAAATAATTCACCCCTCCACTTT.

The rearrangement uses TRBV6-5 and TRBJ2-1; 12 positions agree with TRBD2. The CDR3 length is 14 residues. V lost 5 bases, J lost 5 bases, and 1 base stayed unmatched. CDR1 and CDR2 from the germline V gene are MNHEY and SVGAGI. The CDR3 is CASSRLAGDNEQFF. CDR3 sequence (DNA): TGTGCCAGCAGTCGACTAGCGGGGGACAATGAGCAGTTCTTC.

The genes are TRBV7-8 and TRBJ2-5, with 10 bases identical to TRBD2. The junction had 16 bases not matched to a gene; V was cut back by 7 bases and J by 5 bases. The CDR3 sequence is 17 residues long. The germline gives CDR1 SGHVS, CDR2 FQNEAQ. The CDR3 is CASTIRLAGASGETQYF. The DNA for the CDR3 is TGTGCCAGCACCATTAGGCTAGCGGGGGCCTCGGGGGAGACCCAGTACTTC.

This clone was picked up one time. V gene TRBV7-8 combines with J gene TRBJ1-1, with a weak D call TRBD1 (6 bases). Trimming removed 0 bases at V and 14 bases at J, with 16 bases between. Germline V lookup: CDR1 SGHVS, CDR2 FQNEAQ. CDR3 length: 13 residues. As DNA, the CDR3 is TGTGCCAGCAGCTTAGCGGGGGCTCGGCAGGGCTTCTTT. It is translated as CASSLAGARQGFF.

The chain is built from TRBV13 and TRBJ2-7; 9 bases align to TRBD1. Germline values: CDR1 PRHDT, CDR2 FYEKMQ (reference sequence). Trimming cost V 4 bases and J 6 bases; bases outside gene matches: 7. There are 14 residues in the CDR3. Written as DNA, the CDR3 is TGTGCCAGCAGCTCGGAGACAGGGGGTCGCGAGCAGTACTTC. Protein product: CASSSETGGREQYF.

The chain uses TRBV28 and TRBJ1-3, with a weak D call TRBD1 (6 bases). The CDR3 is 15 amino acids. Germline CDR1 MDHEN, CDR2 SYDVKM. The V end lost 6 bases, the J end lost 2 bases, and 14 bases lay between the germline ends. The CDR3 region has the DNA TGTGCCAGCAGCCTGTTCGACAGGCCTGGAAACACCATATATTTT. Protein sequence: CASSLFDRPGNTIYF.

V gene TRBV5-6 combines with J gene TRBJ2-3; the match to TRBD2 covers 10 bases. The J segment lost 5 bases and the V segment lost 5 bases, leaving 11 bases of the junction unmatched. The CDR3 is 16 residues long. CDR1 is SGHDT, CDR2 YYEEEE, per germline. In nucleotides, the CDR3 is TGTGCCAGCAGTCTACTAGCGGGGACCCCGAGAGATACGCAGTATTTT. Its protein product is CASSLLAGTPRDTQYF.

The V gene is TRBV19, the J gene TRBJ2-7; TRBD2 matches at 9 bases. The CDR3 extends over 15 amino acids. Germline V gene lookup returns CDR1 LNHDA and CDR2 SQIVND (reference sequence). J gave up 3 bases and V 9 bases, and 12 bases lay outside the gene matches. The CDR3 region has the DNA TGTGCCAGCAGTGCCTTAGCGGGGGCAGGCTACGAGCAGTACTTC. As protein: CASSALAGAGYEQYF.

As regards this clone: The junction differs from germline at one of its ends, possibly a read error. This rearrangement joins TRBV3-1 (or the pseudogene TRBV3-2) to TRBJ2-1, with 9 bases identical to TRBD2. The germline gives CDR1 LGHDT, CDR2 YNNKEL (reference sequence). The CDR3 is made up of 19 amino acids. The CDR3 coding sequence is TGTCCCAGCCCCCACGCTTGGGGCGGGGGGGCCAGGTCCTACAATGAGCAGTTCTTC. It specifies CPSPHAWGGGARSYNEQFF.

The chain recombines TRBV9 with TRBJ2-7, with D possibly being TRBD2 (6 bases). Trimming stripped 4 bases from V and 5 bases from J, with 10 bases between. This CDR3 contains 12 residues. Germline CDR1 SGDLS, CDR2 YYNGEE. This chain's CDR3 is CASSPRENEQYF. CDR3 DNA sequence: TGTGCCAGCAGCCCCCGGGAGAACGAGCAGTACTTC.

The chain joins TRBV23-1 to TRBJ1-6, with 9 bases identical to TRBD1. TRBV23-1 is an ORF; its function is uncertain. V was clipped by 7 bases and J by 8 bases; unmatched bases: 9. The CDR3 runs to 15 residues. CDR3 loop: CASTHPGQGDSPLHF. CDR3 DNA sequence: TGCGCCAGCACCCACCCGGGACAGGGAGATTCACCCCTCCACTTT.

The V and J genes are TRBV30 and TRBJ2-1; 9 bases fit TRBD2. The length of the CDR3 is 12 residues. The J segment lost 8 bases and the V segment lost 3 bases, leaving 2 bases of the junction unmatched. Germline V gene sequence: CDR1 GTSNPN, CDR2 SVGIG (reference sequence). CDR3 DNA: TGTGCCTGGAGGACTAGCGGCGATGAGCAGTTCTTC. Translated: CAWRTSGDEQFF.

V usage is TRBV11-2 and J usage is TRBJ1-6, with D hard to call. Germline assignment: CDR1 SGHAT and CDR2 FQNNGV. This CDR3 has 13 residues. Trimming cost V 4 bases and J 8 bases, with 9 bases left between them. The CDR3 loop is CASSYLEDSPLHF. The DNA of the CDR3 is TGTGCCAGCAGCTATTTAGAGGATTCACCCCTCCACTTT.

This clone has only one observation. This chain links TRBV9 with TRBJ2-7; a weak D match, TRBD2 (6 bases). The V end lost 2 bases, the J end lost 6 bases, and 15 bases lay between the germline ends. This CDR3 comprises 14 residues. The V gene's germline CDR1 is SGDLS and CDR2 YYNGEE. The chain's CDR3 is CASSVAVAGSEQYF. The CDR3 bases are TGTGCCAGCAGCGTGGCAGTAGCCGGGAGCGAGCAGTACTTC.

The rearrangement links TRBV18 to TRBJ2-2; D is undetermined. CDR3 length: 13 amino acids. Germline V lookup: CDR1 KGHSH, CDR2 LQKENI. Between the trimmed V and J ends, which lost 2 bases and 7 bases, there was a span of 8 bases. The CDR3 region is CASSPTTGGELFF. The CDR3 DNA is TGTGCCAGCTCACCAACCACCGGCGGGGAGCTGTTTTTT.

This clone was observed many times. V gene TRBV9 combines with J gene TRBJ2-1; 7 nucleotides align to TRBD1. The CDR3 totals 17 residues. Looked up from germline, CDR1 is SGDLS and CDR2 is YYNGEE. Trimming cost V 0 bases and J 5 bases; bases outside gene matches: 11. CDR3 loop: CASSVALGQLGDNEQFF. CDR3 in DNA: TGTGCCAGCAGCGTAGCCCTGGGACAGTTGGGGGACAATGAGCAGTTCTTC.

V is TRBV28 and J is TRBJ1-1, with D perhaps matching TRBD1 (6 bases). Germline CDR1 reads MDHEN; CDR2 reads SYDVKM. V was clipped by 3 bases and J by 0 bases, with 14 bases between them. The CDR3 runs 16 residues. This CDR3 is CASSFGGGGLNTEAFF. CDR3 coding DNA: TGTGCCAGCAGTTTCGGAGGGGGGGGTCTGAACACTGAAGCTTTCTTT. Full variable domain (missing parts from reference TRBV28 and TRBJ1-1): DVKVTQSSRYLVKRTGEKVFLECVQDMDHENMFWYRQDPGLGLRLIYFSYDVKMKEKGDIPEGYSVSREKKERFSLILESASTNQTSMYLCASSFGGGGLNTEAFFGQGTRLTVV.

J is TRBJ2-7 and V is TRBV2; D is uncertain. Germline V CDR1 and CDR2: SNHLY, FYNNEI. The CDR3 runs 13 residues. V was pared by 6 bases and J by 0 bases, with 9 bases between. The CDR3 DNA follows: TGTGCCAGCAGGCCAAGGAGCTCCTACGAGCAGTACTTC. Amino acid sequence: CASRPRSSYEQYF.

This chain links TRBV7-9 with TRBJ2-1, with TRBD2 identical over 9 bases. The CDR3 contains 16 residues. Trimming removed 7 bases from V and 0 bases from J; junction bases left unmatched: 7. Germline values: CDR1 SEHNR, CDR2 FQNEAQ (reference sequence). The CDR3 nucleotides read TGTGCCAGCACCGGTAGCGGGGGTAGCTCCTACAATGAGCAGTTCTTC. This sequence encodes CASTGSGGSSYNEQFF.

The chain's CDR3 is CAIAGGFQDYGYTF. For the CDR3, the DNA is TGTGCCATCGCCGGAGGATTCCAAGACTATGGCTACACCTTC. The chain joins TRBV10-3 to TRBJ1-2; D not resolved. V was shortened by 8 bases and J by 3 bases, with 16 bases between the two germline ends. There are 14 residues in the CDR3. From germline, CDR1 is ENHRY and CDR2 SYGVKD.

V and J are TRBV6-2 or TRBV6-3 and TRBJ2-6; the D gene is possibly TRBD1 (6 bases). V dropped 6 bases and J dropped 0 bases, with 9 bases sitting between them. This CDR3 has 15 residues. Looked up from germline, CDR1 is MNHEY and CDR2 is SVGEGT. CDR3 sequence reads: CASSRQDSGANVLTF. The DNA for the CDR3 is TGTGCCAGCAGCCGACAGGACTCTGGGGCCAACGTCCTGACTTTC.

This clone appeared a single time. Other DNA variants within this sample encode the same CDR3. This chain connects TRBV5-1 to TRBJ2-7, with 7 nucleotides matching TRBD1. The CDR3 extends over 15 amino acids. Germline V CDR1 and CDR2: SGHRS, YFSETQ. The junction had 7 bases not matched to a gene; V was cut back by 4 bases and J by 0 bases. CDR3 in amino acids: CASSTGTASSYEQYF. The CDR3 nucleotides read TGCGCCAGCAGCACCGGGACAGCGAGCTCCTACGAGCAGTACTTC.

The J gene is TRBJ1-3, the V gene TRBV5-8; 8 positions match TRBD1. Germline lookup yields CDR1 SGHTS and CDR2 YDEGEE. The ends lost 5 bases at V and 15 bases at J; junction bases unmatched: 7. This CDR3 spans 11 amino acids. The CDR3 DNA sequence: TGTGCCAGCAGTTGGATCGGGACAGGATATTTT. This sequence encodes CASSWIGTGYF.

The chain recombines TRBV6-5 with TRBJ2-1, with a weak D call TRBD1 (5 bases). Per germline, CDR1 MNHEY and CDR2 SVGAGI. The CDR3 spans 13 residues. V shed 10 bases and J shed 10 bases, with 20 bases lying between them. CDR3 sequence: CATQRGREVEQFF. The CDR3 nucleotides read TGTGCCACCCAAAGGGGCAGGGAAGTCGAGCAGTTCTTC.